The table lists the clone carrying this T cell receptor beta chain with a few counts. Its antigen is not known. The sample belongs to a study of CD8 T cells in ankylosing spondylitis. General study results and limits: Earlier studies detected some motif variants in reactive arthritis synovial fluid and blood. As reported, disease-linked clones showed significant enrichment in matched ankylosing spondylitis synovial fluid.

Using its own MiXCR run on the 5' RACE reads, TCRdb lists one record per CDR3 protein. This table has under 150,000 distinct CDR3 sequences, approximately 8.4% appearing once. The sequenced material came from synovial fluid, either unsorted or a sorted T cell fraction (not recorded which). The receptor was isolated from a male donor with ankylosing spondylitis.

The CDR3, as DNA: TGTGCCAGCAGCTTACAGGGCTGGAACACTGAAGCTTTCTTT. Translated: CASSLQGWNTEAFF. The chain recombines TRBV7-2 with TRBJ1-1, with a tentative D call TRBD1 (5 bases). This CDR3 spans 14 amino acids. V gave up 2 bases and J gave up 1 base, with 8 bases separating them. CDR1 and CDR2 (germline): SGHTA, FQGNSA.